Described below is a single T cell receptor beta chain sequence and its context. The data are from a study of T cell changes during pregnancy in multiple sclerosis. Germline V gives CDR1 MGHDK, CDR2 SYGVNS. After removal of 3 bases from V and 3 bases from J, the junction contained 5 bases not matched to a gene. CDR3 length: 15 amino acids. Generated by immunoSEQ multiplex PCR, the TCRdb table keeps only in-frame clones and is missing some. The sample yields about 46,000 clones, about 93% seen once. Sequenced here: CD8+ T cells from peripheral blood mononuclear cells, sampled after pregnancy. The J gene is TRBJ2-3, the V gene TRBV25-1, with TRBD1 matching over 8 bases. The clonotype comes from a female donor with multiple sclerosis, enrolled in a pregnancy study. As DNA, the CDR3 is TGTGCCAGCAGTGAGGCAGGGGGCAGGACAGATACGCAGTATTTT. Its protein product is CASSEAGGRTDTQYF.